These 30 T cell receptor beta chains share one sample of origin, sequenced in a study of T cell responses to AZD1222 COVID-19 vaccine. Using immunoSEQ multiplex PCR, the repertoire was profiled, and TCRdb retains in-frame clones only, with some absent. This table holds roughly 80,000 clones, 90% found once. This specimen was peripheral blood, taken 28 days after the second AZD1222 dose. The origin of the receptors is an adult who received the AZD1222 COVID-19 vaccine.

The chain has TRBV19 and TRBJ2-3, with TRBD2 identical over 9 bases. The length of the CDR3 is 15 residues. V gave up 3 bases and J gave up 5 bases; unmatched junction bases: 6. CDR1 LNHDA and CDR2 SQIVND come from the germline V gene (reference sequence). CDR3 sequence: CASSISSGELDTQYF. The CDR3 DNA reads TGTGCCAGTAGTATTTCTAGCGGGGAGCTAGATACGCAGTATTTT.

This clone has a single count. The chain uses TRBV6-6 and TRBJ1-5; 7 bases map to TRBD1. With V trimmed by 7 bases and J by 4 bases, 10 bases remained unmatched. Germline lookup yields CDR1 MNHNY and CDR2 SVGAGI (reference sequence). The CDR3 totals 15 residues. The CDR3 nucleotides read TGTGCCAGCAACCCCGGACAGGATCCGAATCAGCCCCAGCATTTT. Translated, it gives CASNPGQDPNQPQHF.

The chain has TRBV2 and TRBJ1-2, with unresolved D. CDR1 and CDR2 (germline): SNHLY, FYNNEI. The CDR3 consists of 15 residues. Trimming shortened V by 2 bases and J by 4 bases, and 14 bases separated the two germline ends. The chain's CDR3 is CASSESRAGAYGYTF. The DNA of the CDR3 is TGTGCCAGCAGTGAATCCCGGGCAGGCGCCTATGGCTACACCTTC.

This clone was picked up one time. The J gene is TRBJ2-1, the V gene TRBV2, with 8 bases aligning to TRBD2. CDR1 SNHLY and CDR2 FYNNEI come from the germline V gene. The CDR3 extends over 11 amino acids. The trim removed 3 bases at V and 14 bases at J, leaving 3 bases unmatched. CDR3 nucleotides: TGTGCCAGCAGTGACGGGGGGGAGAAGTTCTTC. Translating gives CASSDGGEKFF. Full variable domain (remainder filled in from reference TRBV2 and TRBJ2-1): EPEVTQTPSHQVTQMGQEVILRCVPISNHLYFYWYRQILGQKVEFLVSFYNNEISEKSEIFDDQFSVERPDGSNFTLKIRSTKLEDSAMYFCASSDGGEKFFGPGTRLTVL.

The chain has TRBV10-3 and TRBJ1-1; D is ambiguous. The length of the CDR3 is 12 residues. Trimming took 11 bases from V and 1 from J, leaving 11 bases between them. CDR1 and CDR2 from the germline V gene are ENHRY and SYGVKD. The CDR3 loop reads CAVGPTNTEAFF. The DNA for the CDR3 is TGTGCCGTCGGGCCCACGAACACTGAAGCTTTCTTT.

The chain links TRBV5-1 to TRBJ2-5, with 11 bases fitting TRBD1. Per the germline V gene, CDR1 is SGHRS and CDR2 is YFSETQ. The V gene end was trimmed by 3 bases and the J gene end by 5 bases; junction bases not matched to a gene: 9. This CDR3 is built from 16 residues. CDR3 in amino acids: CASSSRGQGAFETQYF. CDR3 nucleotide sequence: TGCGCCAGCAGCTCCAGAGGACAGGGGGCGTTTGAGACCCAGTACTTC.

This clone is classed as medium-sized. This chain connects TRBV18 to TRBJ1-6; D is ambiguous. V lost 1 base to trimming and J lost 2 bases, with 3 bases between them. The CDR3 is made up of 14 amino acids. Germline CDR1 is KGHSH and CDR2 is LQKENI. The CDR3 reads CASSPLAYNSPLHF. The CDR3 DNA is TGTGCCAGCTCACCACTGGCCTATAATTCACCCCTCCACTTT.

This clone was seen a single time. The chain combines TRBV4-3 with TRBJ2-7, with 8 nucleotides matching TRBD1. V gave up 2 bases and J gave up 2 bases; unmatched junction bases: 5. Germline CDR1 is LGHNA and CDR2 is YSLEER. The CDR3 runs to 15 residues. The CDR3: CASSQSIQGAYEQYF. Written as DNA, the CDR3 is TGCGCCAGCAGCCAATCAATACAGGGGGCCTACGAGCAGTACTTC.

The CDR3 is CASSSDQGARETQYF. CDR3 bases: TGTGCCAGCAGCTCTGATCAGGGGGCGCGGGAGACCCAGTACTTC. The chain uses TRBV5-6 and TRBJ2-5; TRBD1 aligns across 8 bases. V shed 3 bases and J 5 bases; nucleotides not matched to a gene: 9. The CDR3 is 15 amino acids. In germline, CDR1 is SGHDT, CDR2 YYEEEE.

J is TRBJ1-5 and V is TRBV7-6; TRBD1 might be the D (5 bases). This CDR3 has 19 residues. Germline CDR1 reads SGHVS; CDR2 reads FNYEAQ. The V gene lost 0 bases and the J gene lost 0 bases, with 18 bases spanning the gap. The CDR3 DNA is TGTGCCAGCAGCTTAGCGGGGCAGGCGGGGAGATATAGCAATCAGCCCCAGCATTTT. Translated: CASSLAGQAGRYSNQPQHF.

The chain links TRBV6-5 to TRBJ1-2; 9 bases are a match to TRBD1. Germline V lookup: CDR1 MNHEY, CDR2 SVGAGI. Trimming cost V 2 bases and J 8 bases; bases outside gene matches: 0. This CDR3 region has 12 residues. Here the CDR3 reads CASSYGTGGYTF. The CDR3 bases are TGTGCCAGCAGTTACGGGACAGGGGGCTACACCTTC.

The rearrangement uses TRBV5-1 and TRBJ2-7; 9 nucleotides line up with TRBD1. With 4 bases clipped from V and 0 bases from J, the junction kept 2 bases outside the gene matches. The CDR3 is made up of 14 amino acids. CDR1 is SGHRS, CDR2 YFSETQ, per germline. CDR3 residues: CASSGQGHSYEQYF. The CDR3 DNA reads TGCGCCAGCAGCGGACAGGGGCACTCCTACGAGCAGTACTTC. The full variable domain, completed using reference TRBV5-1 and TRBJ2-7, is KAGVTQTPRYLIKTRGQQVTLSCSPISGHRSVSWYQQTPGQGLQFLFEYFSETQRNKGNFPGRFSGRQFSNSRSEMNVSTLELGDSALYLCASSGQGHSYEQYFGPGTRLTVT.

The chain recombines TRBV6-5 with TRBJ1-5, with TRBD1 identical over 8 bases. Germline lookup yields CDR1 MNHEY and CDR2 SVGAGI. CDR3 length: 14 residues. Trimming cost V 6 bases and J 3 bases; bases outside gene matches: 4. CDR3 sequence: CASSRTGNNQPQHF. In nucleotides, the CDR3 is TGTGCCAGCAGCCGGACAGGGAACAATCAGCCCCAGCATTTT.

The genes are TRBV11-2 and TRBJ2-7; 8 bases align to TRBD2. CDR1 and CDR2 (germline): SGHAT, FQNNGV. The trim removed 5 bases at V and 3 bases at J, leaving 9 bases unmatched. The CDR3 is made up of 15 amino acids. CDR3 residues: CASSTRTSGDYEQYF. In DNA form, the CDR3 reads TGTGCCAGCAGCACCCGTACTAGCGGTGACTACGAGCAGTACTTC.

The CDR3, as DNA: TGTGCCTGGAGGAGGGGCCCGAATTCACCCCTCCACTTT. Translation: CAWRRGPNSPLHF. V usage is TRBV30 and J usage is TRBJ1-6; D is perhaps TRBD1 (5 bases). The CDR3 extends over 13 amino acids. Germline V lookup: CDR1 GTSNPN, CDR2 SVGIG (reference sequence). The V end was cut by 3 bases, the J end by 7 bases, with 10 bases between.

CDR3 protein: CASSLVWDGNEQYF. CDR3 DNA: TGTGCCAGCAGCTTGGTTTGGGACGGGAACGAGCAGTACTTC. The rearrangement links TRBV11-3 to TRBJ2-7, with D perhaps matching TRBD1 or TRBD2 (5 bases each). Germline CDR1 SGHNT, CDR2 YENEEA. The V end lost 3 bases, the J end lost 5 bases, and 14 bases lay between the germline ends. This CDR3 contains 14 residues.

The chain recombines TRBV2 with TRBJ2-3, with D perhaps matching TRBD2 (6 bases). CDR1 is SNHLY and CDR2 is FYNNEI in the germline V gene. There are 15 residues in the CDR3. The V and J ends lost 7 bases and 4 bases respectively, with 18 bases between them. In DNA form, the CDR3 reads TGTGCCAGCATTATGACCGGGACTTCGGCAGATACGCAGTATTTT. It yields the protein CASIMTGTSADTQYF.

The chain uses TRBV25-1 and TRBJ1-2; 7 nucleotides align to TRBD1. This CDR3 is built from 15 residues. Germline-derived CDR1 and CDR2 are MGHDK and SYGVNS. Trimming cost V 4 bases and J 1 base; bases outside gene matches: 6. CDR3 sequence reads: CASSAGTVDNYGYTF. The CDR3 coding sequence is TGTGCCAGCAGTGCGGGGACAGTTGATAACTATGGCTACACCTTC.

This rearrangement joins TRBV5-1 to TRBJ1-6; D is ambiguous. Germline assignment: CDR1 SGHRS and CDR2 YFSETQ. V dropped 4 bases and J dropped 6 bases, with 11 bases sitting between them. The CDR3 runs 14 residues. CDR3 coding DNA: TGCGCCAGCAGCCAGACATCGACTAATTCACCCCTCCACTTT. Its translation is CASSQTSTNSPLHF.

The CDR3, as DNA: TGTGCCAGCAGTGACCTAGGAAGCTCCTACGAGCAGTACTTC. Translating it yields CASSDLGSSYEQYF. The rearrangement uses TRBV6-1 and TRBJ2-7; D call uncertain. This CDR3 has 14 residues. V lost 3 bases, J lost 0 bases, and 9 bases lay in between. Per the germline V gene, CDR1 is MNHNS and CDR2 is SASEGT.

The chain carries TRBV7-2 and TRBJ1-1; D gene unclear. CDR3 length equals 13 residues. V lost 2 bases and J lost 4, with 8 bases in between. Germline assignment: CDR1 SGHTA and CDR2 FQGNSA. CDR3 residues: CASSLQASTEAFF. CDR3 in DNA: TGTGCCAGCAGCTTACAGGCCTCCACTGAAGCTTTCTTT.

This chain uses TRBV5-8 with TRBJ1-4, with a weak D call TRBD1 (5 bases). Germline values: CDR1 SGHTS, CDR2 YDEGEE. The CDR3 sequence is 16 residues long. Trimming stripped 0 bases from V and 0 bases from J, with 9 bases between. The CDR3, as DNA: TGTGCCAGCAGCTTGGGACAGCTTACAACTAATGAAAAACTGTTTTTT. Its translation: CASSLGQLTTNEKLFF.

DNA of the CDR3: TGTGCCAGCAGCCCTGGGACAGGGTACGCTGGAAACACCATATATTTT. Translated, it gives CASSPGTGYAGNTIYF. The chain links TRBV6-2 or TRBV6-3 to TRBJ1-3; TRBD1 matches 9 bases. The CDR3 sequence is 16 residues long. The germline gives CDR1 MNHEY, CDR2 SVGEGT. The ends lost 6 bases at V and 2 bases at J; junction bases unmatched: 8.

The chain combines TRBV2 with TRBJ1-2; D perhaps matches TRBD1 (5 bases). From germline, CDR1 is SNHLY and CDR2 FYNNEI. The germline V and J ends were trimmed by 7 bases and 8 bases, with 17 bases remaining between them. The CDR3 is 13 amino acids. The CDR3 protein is CASILLEGEGYTF. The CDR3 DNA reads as TGTGCCAGCATCCTTCTGGAAGGGGAAGGCTACACCTTC.

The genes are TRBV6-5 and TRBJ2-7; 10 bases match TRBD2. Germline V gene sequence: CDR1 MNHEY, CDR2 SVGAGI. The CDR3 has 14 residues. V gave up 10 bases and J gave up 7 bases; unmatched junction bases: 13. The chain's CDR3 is CATNGLAGVGEQYF. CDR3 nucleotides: TGTGCCACGAACGGGCTAGCGGGAGTGGGGGAGCAGTACTTC.

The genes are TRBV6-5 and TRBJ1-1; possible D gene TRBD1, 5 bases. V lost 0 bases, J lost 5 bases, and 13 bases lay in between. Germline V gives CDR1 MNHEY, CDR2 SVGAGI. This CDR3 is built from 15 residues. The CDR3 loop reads CASSYSIGGLTEAFF. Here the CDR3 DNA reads TGTGCCAGCAGTTACTCGATTGGGGGTTTGACTGAAGCTTTCTTT.

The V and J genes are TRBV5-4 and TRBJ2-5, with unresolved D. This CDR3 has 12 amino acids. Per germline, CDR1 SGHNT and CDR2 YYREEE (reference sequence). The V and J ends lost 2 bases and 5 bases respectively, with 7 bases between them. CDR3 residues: CASSLHGETQYF. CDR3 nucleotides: TGTGCCAGCAGCTTACACGGGGAGACCCAGTACTTC.

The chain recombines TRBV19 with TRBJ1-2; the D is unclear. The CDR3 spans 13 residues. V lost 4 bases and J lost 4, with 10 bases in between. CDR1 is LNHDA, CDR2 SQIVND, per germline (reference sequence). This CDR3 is CASSTKGGYGYTF. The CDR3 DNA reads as TGTGCCAGTAGTACGAAGGGAGGCTATGGCTACACCTTC.

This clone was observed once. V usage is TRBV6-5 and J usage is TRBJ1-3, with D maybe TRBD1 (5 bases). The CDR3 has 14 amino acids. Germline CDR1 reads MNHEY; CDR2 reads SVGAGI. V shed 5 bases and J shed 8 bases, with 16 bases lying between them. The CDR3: CASSRAGTEHTIYF. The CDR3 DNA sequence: TGTGCCAGCAGTCGAGCGGGGACCGAGCACACCATATATTTT.

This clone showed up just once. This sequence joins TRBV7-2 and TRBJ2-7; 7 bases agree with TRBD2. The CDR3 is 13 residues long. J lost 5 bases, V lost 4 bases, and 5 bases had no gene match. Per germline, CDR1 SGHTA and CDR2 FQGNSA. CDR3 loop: CASSSQRDNEQYF. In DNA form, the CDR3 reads TGTGCCAGCAGCTCACAGCGGGATAACGAGCAGTACTTC. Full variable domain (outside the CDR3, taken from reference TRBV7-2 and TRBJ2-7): GAGVSQSPSNKVTEKGKDVELRCDPISGHTALYWYRQSLGQGLEFLIYFQGNSAPDKSGLPSDRFSAERTGGSVSTLTIQRTQQEDSAVYLCASSSQRDNEQYFGPGTRLTVT.